The rows below give T cell receptor beta chains drawn from one sample of a study of patients and donors after allogeneic stem cell transplantation. TCRdb passed the RT-PCR reads through MiXCR, listing each CDR3 protein once. The sample has 150,000 to 200,000 distinct CDR3 sequences; nearly 25% are singletons. The sample comprised blood, either unsorted or a sorted T cell fraction (not recorded which). All receptors come from a human donor who was either an allogeneic HSCT recipient or a stem cell or donor lymphocyte infusion donor (not recorded which). It is not recorded whose cells these are; they may come from a transplant donor. Both conserved end residues are part of each CDR3. D genes are given only for firm matches. A clone size is listed for some rows: how often the clone was seen (once, few, many), or a class if it is expanded.

>TRBV5-1|TRBJ2-3|.|.
CASSWLPGSTDTQYF
TGCGCCAGCAGCTGGCTCCCGGGCTCCACAGATACGCAGTATTTT
>TRBV7-3|TRBJ2-1|.|TRBD2
CASSPTSGRNNEQFF
TGTGCCAGCAGCCCCACTAGCGGGAGGAACAATGAGCAGTTCTTC
>TRBV4-3|TRBJ2-1|few|TRBD2
CASSQDPAGRDNEQFF
TGCGCCAGCAGCCAAGATCCAGCGGGACGCGACAATGAGCAGTTCTTC
>TRBV10-3|TRBJ1-1|.|.
CAIREAGPRDTEAFF
TGTGCCATCAGAGAAGCAGGCCCGCGGGACACTGAAGCTTTCTTT
>TRBV5-6|TRBJ1-1|many|.
CASSSQGGDEAFF
TGTGCCAGCAGCTCACAGGGAGGGGATGAAGCTTTCTTT
>TRBV12-3/TRBV12-4|TRBJ1-5|few|TRBD1
CASSRQGRRDQPQHF
TGTGCCAGCAGTCGACAGGGGAGACGGGATCAGCCCCAGCATTTT
>TRBV3-1|TRBJ1-1|many|.
CASSPQGWLISEAFF
TGTGCCAGCAGCCCCCAGGGTTGGTTGATTTCTGAAGCTTTCTTT
>TRBV20-1|TRBJ2-1|.|.
CSATFEPEQFF
TGCAGTGCCACCTTTGAGCCTGAGCAGTTCTTC
>TRBV7-8|TRBJ1-5|.|TRBD1
CASSWTGGGNQPQHF
TGTGCCAGCAGCTGGACAGGGGGCGGCAATCAGCCCCAGCATTTT
>TRBV20-1|TRBJ1-6|.|.
CSAESRGQYNSPLHF
TGCAGTGCCGAATCCCGAGGACAGTATAATTCACCCCTCCACTTT
>TRBV20-1|TRBJ2-7|few|TRBD2
CSAHGEGRDEQYF
TGCAGTGCCCACGGGGAGGGCCGCGACGAGCAGTACTTC
>TRBV15|TRBJ2-5|once|.
CATSFVRRETQYF
TGTGCCACCAGCTTTGTAAGAAGGGAGACCCAGTACTTC
>TRBV10-3|TRBJ1-1|many|.
CAIPRRPEDTEAFF
TGTGCCATCCCTAGACGACCAGAGGACACTGAAGCTTTCTTT
>TRBV20-1|TRBJ2-3|few|.
CSALWQGSDTQYF
TGCAGTGCGTTATGGCAGGGTTCGGATACGCAGTATTTT
>TRBV18|TRBJ2-7|.|.
CASSPDAYEQYF
TGTGCCAGCTCACCAGACGCCTACGAGCAGTACTTC
>TRBV5-1|TRBJ1-4|.|.
CASSTSTENEKLFF
TGCGCCAGCAGCACCTCGACAGAGAATGAAAAACTGTTTTTT
>TRBV12-3/TRBV12-4|TRBJ2-3|few|TRBD1
CASSQALGQGAGATQYF
TGTGCCAGCAGTCAAGCCCTTGGACAGGGGGCAGGGGCTACGCAGTATTTT
>TRBV20-1|TRBJ2-7|few|.
CSARRWGYPWHEQYF
TGCAGTGCTAGACGTTGGGGTTATCCTTGGCACGAGCAGTACTTC
>TRBV7-2|TRBJ2-2|.|TRBD2
CASSLEASGANTGELFF
TGTGCCAGCAGCTTAGAGGCTAGCGGTGCGAACACCGGGGAGCTGTTTTTT
>TRBV5-1|TRBJ2-3|few|.
CASSLEQASTDTQYF
TGCGCCAGCAGCTTGGAACAGGCTAGCACAGATACGCAGTATTTT
>TRBV5-1|TRBJ1-4|.|.
CASSLGGHRGKLFF
TGCGCCAGCAGCTTGGGGGGGCATCGAGGAAAACTGTTTTTT
>TRBV5-1|TRBJ1-2|many|TRBD1
CASKRRARGPSAYGYTF
TGCGCCAGCAAGAGGCGTGCCAGGGGGCCATCGGCCTATGGCTACACCTTC
>TRBV5-1|TRBJ1-5|.|.
CASSLGPTGKSNQPQHF
TGCGCCAGCAGCTTGGGACCCACAGGGAAGAGCAATCAGCCCCAGCATTTT
>TRBV7-9|TRBJ2-3|.|TRBD2
CASSFPKVFGGTDTQYF
TGTGCCAGCAGCTTTCCTAAGGTTTTCGGGGGGACAGATACGCAGTATTTT
>TRBV20-1|TRBJ2-1|.|.
CSAPKGLYNEQFF
TGCAGTGCTCCAAAGGGGCTTTACAATGAGCAGTTCTTC
>TRBV20-1|TRBJ2-3|.|TRBD2
CSATSTSGRGTDTQYF
TGCAGTGCTACCTCCACTAGCGGGAGGGGCACAGATACGCAGTATTTT
>TRBV5-1|TRBJ1-2|many|.
CASSLTLSGQSYGYTF
TGCGCCAGCAGCTTGACACTGTCAGGGCAGTCCTATGGCTACACCTTC
>TRBV3-1|TRBJ2-5|few|.
CASSPRTQYTETQYF
TGTGCCAGCAGCCCCCGGACTCAATACACGGAGACCCAGTACTTC
>TRBV5-1|TRBJ2-7|.|TRBD2
CASSPPGGGADYEQYF
TGCGCCAGCAGCCCCCCGGGCGGGGGGGCCGACTACGAGCAGTACTTC
>TRBV6-2/TRBV6-3|TRBJ1-1|.|.
CASSYPGPIMNTEAFF
TGTGCCAGCAGTTACCCGGGGCCTATTATGAACACTGAAGCTTTCTTT
>TRBV5-1|TRBJ1-1|few|.
CASGRGDPNTEAFF
TGCGCCAGCGGCCGAGGGGACCCGAACACTGAAGCTTTCTTT
>TRBV9|TRBJ2-1|.|.
CASSKGLGNYNEQFF
TGTGCCAGCAGTAAGGGGCTAGGAAATTACAATGAGCAGTTCTTC
>TRBV7-9|TRBJ1-2|.|TRBD1
CASSRGQLYGYTF
TGTGCCAGCAGCCGGGGACAGCTCTATGGCTACACCTTC
>TRBV6-1|TRBJ2-7|.|.
CASSETPTYYEQYF
TGTGCCAGCAGTGAAACACCAACTTACTACGAGCAGTACTTC
>TRBV20-1|TRBJ2-2|.|.
CSAEWDQNTGELFF
TGCAGTGCTGAGTGGGATCAGAACACCGGGGAGCTGTTTTTT
>TRBV7-8|TRBJ2-4|.|.
CASSLSEIQYF
TGTGCCAGCAGCCTCTCTGAGATTCAGTACTTC
>TRBV6-2/TRBV6-3|TRBJ2-1|few|.
CASTPYPVGDYNEQFF
TGTGCCAGCACTCCCTATCCCGTAGGAGACTACAATGAGCAGTTCTTC
>TRBV6-5|TRBJ2-2|.|.
CASSYFRMFNTGELFF
TGTGCCAGCAGTTACTTTAGGATGTTTAACACCGGGGAGCTGTTTTTT
>TRBV9|TRBJ1-1|.|.
CASSAGGNTEAFF
TGTGCCAGCAGCGCCGGGGGTAACACTGAAGCTTTCTTT
>TRBV20-1|TRBJ2-1|few|TRBD2
CSARGLGLAGPNEQFF
TGCAGTGCTAGAGGCCTGGGACTAGCGGGACCCAATGAGCAGTTCTTC
>TRBV29-1|TRBJ1-1|few|TRBD1
CSVATGGTEAFF
TGCAGCGTGGCGACAGGGGGAACTGAAGCTTTCTTT
>TRBV9|TRBJ2-3|.|.
CASSAELWWANTDTQYF
TGTGCCAGCAGCGCAGAATTGTGGTGGGCCAACACAGATACGCAGTATTTT
>TRBV12-3/TRBV12-4|TRBJ1-2|many|TRBD1
CASSSLTGRFYGYTF
TGTGCCAGCAGTTCCTTGACAGGGCGGTTCTATGGCTACACCTTC
>TRBV5-1|TRBJ1-5|few|.
CASSLDPGVSNQPQHF
TGCGCCAGCAGCTTGGATCCAGGGGTCTCTAATCAGCCCCAGCATTTT
>TRBV4-1|TRBJ2-5|.|TRBD1
CASSKTGDLETQYF
TGCGCCAGCAGCAAGACAGGGGACTTAGAGACCCAGTACTTC
>TRBV20-1|TRBJ1-1|.|TRBD1
CSARPGQVSLSWAFF
TGCAGTGCTCGCCCGGGACAGGTATCTCTCTCGTGGGCTTTCTTT
>TRBV20-1|TRBJ1-5|few|.
CSARMTNQPQHF
TGCAGTGCTAGAATGACAAATCAGCCCCAGCATTTT
>TRBV6-1|TRBJ1-4|few|TRBD1
CASTRRDSGNEKLFF
TGTGCCAGCACCCGGAGGGACAGTGGGAATGAAAAACTGTTTTTT
>TRBV29-1|TRBJ2-3|few|.
CSVSPGGRSTDTQYF
TGCAGCGTGAGCCCTGGAGGGAGAAGCACAGATACGCAGTATTTT
>TRBV12-3/TRBV12-4|TRBJ2-7|.|.
CASSLDVMALYEQYF
TGTGCCAGCAGTTTAGACGTGATGGCACTCTACGAGCAGTACTTC
>TRBV9|TRBJ2-1|.|TRBD2
CASSVVLAGVGEQFF
TGTGCCAGCAGCGTAGTACTAGCGGGAGTCGGTGAGCAGTTCTTC
>TRBV29-1|TRBJ2-4|few|TRBD1
CSVLATGDLVLMDIQYF
TGCAGCGTTCTAGCGACAGGGGATCTCGTCTTGATGGACATTCAGTACTTC
>TRBV29-1|TRBJ1-2|many|.
CSVGQSYGYTF
TGCAGCGTTGGACAGTCCTATGGCTACACCTTC
>TRBV29-1|TRBJ2-7|.|.
CSVVSATYEQYF
TGCAGCGTTGTTAGTGCCACCTACGAGCAGTACTTC
>TRBV29-1|TRBJ1-4|.|.
CSVGPPGTNEKLFF
TGCAGCGTGGGGCCCCCAGGGACTAATGAAAAACTGTTTTTT
>TRBV10-3|TRBJ2-7|.|.
CAISEPSGPRIDEQYF
TGTGCCATCAGTGAACCCTCAGGCCCGCGGATCGACGAGCAGTACTTC
>TRBV10-3|TRBJ1-1|.|.
CAMTSGQLNTEAFF
TGTGCCATGACGTCAGGGCAATTGAACACTGAAGCTTTCTTT